Below are 27 T cell receptor beta chains sequenced from a single sample in a study of cytomegalovirus exposure and HLA in healthy donors. PCR used 60 Vbeta primers and 13 Jbeta primers. This table comes from immunoSEQ multiplex PCR, and its TCRdb copy is limited to in-frame clones, with some not included. The sample has under 100,000 clones, around four fifths seen once. The sample was PBMCs. The source of these receptors is a boy aged 5-17 years in good health and CMV-seronegative.

J is TRBJ1-1 and V is TRBV10-3; D is uncertain. The germline V gene has CDR1 ENHRY and CDR2 SYGVKD. The V gene lost 8 bases and the J gene lost 3 bases, with 10 bases spanning the gap. This CDR3 is built from 12 residues. CDR3 sequence (DNA): TGTGCCATCCCCCCACTTTACACTGAAGCTTTCTTT. Protein: CAIPPLYTEAFF.

The chain uses TRBV6-5 and TRBJ2-6, with D perhaps matching TRBD1 (5 bases). Germline CDR1 is MNHEY and CDR2 is SVGAGI. CDR3 size: 15 residues. V lost 2 bases to trimming and J lost 2 bases, with 7 bases between them. CDR3 nucleotides: TGTGCCAGCAGTTACCAGGGTACTGGGGCCAACGTCCTGACTTTC. It translates to CASSYQGTGANVLTF.

The chain recombines TRBV28 with TRBJ2-7; D might be TRBD1 (5 bases). CDR3 length: 14 amino acids. In germline, CDR1 is MDHEN, CDR2 SYDVKM. Between the trimmed V and J ends, which lost 4 bases and 2 bases, there was a span of 12 bases. The CDR3 loop is CASSSRVRTYEQYF. The CDR3 DNA follows: TGTGCCAGCAGTTCCAGGGTGCGAACCTACGAGCAGTACTTC.

The chain recombines TRBV19 with TRBJ1-2; D might be TRBD1 (6 bases). This CDR3 contains 12 residues. The germline V and J ends were trimmed by 9 bases and 2 bases, with 10 bases remaining between them. Germline V gene lookup returns CDR1 LNHDA and CDR2 SQIVND (reference sequence). This CDR3 is CASRTENYGYTF. The CDR3 nucleotides read TGTGCCAGCAGGACAGAAAACTATGGCTACACCTTC. Full variable domain (remainder filled in from reference TRBV19 and TRBJ1-2): DGGITQSPKYLFRKEGQNVTLSCEQNLNHDAMYWYRQDPGQGLRLIYYSQIVNDFQKGDIAEGYSVSREKKESFPLTVTSAQKNPTAFYLCASRTENYGYTFGSGTRLTVV.

This clone was seen only a few times. The chain joins TRBV7-2 to TRBJ2-4, with TRBD2 matching 8 bases. CDR1 and CDR2 (germline): SGHTA, FQGNSA. V lost 4 bases, J lost 3 bases, and 11 bases stayed unmatched. The CDR3 totals 17 residues. CDR3 amino acids: CASSWGMGGGIKNIQYF. The CDR3 DNA is TGTGCCAGCAGCTGGGGAATGGGCGGGGGGATCAAAAACATTCAGTACTTC.

The chain recombines TRBV6-5 with TRBJ1-1; D may be TRBD1 (5 bases). Germline-derived CDR1 and CDR2 are MNHEY and SVGAGI. Trimming pared 5 bases from V and 5 bases from J, leaving 12 bases between. CDR3 length equals 13 residues. The CDR3 protein is CASSQGIRTEAFF. CDR3 DNA sequence: TGTGCCAGCAGTCAGGGAATTCGGACTGAAGCTTTCTTT.

The chain carries TRBV13 and TRBJ2-5, with 12 bases aligning to TRBD2. The germline V gene encodes CDR1 PRHDT and CDR2 FYEKMQ (reference sequence). The trim removed 5 bases at V and 4 bases at J, leaving 5 bases unmatched. The CDR3 contains 15 residues. CDR3: CASSVRLAGVETQYF. In nucleotides, the CDR3 is TGTGCCAGCAGCGTCCGACTAGCGGGAGTAGAGACCCAGTACTTC.

This clone has a single count. CDR3 coding DNA: TGTGCCAGCAGTTACGGGACTAGCGTGGATACGCAGTATTTT. Its protein is CASSYGTSVDTQYF. V usage is TRBV6-5 and J usage is TRBJ2-3, with 10 bases lining up with TRBD2. Germline CDR1 and CDR2: MNHEY and SVGAGI. V lost 2 bases to trimming and J lost 6 bases; unmatched junction nucleotides: 2. The CDR3 consists of 14 residues.

This clone was found a few times. The V gene is TRBV30, the J gene TRBJ2-7; TRBD2 matches 14 bases. Germline trimming cut 2 bases from V and 4 bases from J; bases unmatched to any gene: 10. CDR3 length equals 17 residues. Germline CDR1 reads GTSNPN; CDR2 reads SVGIG (reference sequence). Here the CDR3 DNA reads TGTGCCTGGAGTCGACCGGGACTAGCGGGAGCTCGGTACGAGCAGTACTTC. It translates to CAWSRPGLAGARYEQYF.

The rearrangement uses TRBV9 and TRBJ2-7, with D perhaps TRBD1 (6 bases). The ends were cut back, 0 bases at V and 5 bases at J, with 18 bases in the middle. Germline lookup yields CDR1 SGDLS and CDR2 YYNGEE. This CDR3 has 16 residues. The CDR3 coding sequence is TGTGCCAGCAGCGTAGCTACTGGTGTCAGGGGCCACGAGCAGTACTTC. This encodes CASSVATGVRGHEQYF.

This chain uses TRBV28 with TRBJ1-1; D gene uncertain. Germline V gene sequence: CDR1 MDHEN, CDR2 SYDVKM. There are 12 residues in the CDR3. V shed 7 bases and J shed 1 base, with 7 bases lying between them. CDR3 amino acids: CASKPGNTEAFF. The CDR3 DNA reads TGTGCCAGCAAACCGGGGAACACTGAAGCTTTCTTT. Based on the CDR3 plus reference TRBV28 and TRBJ1-1, the full variable domain is DVKVTQSSRYLVKRTGEKVFLECVQDMDHENMFWYRQDPGLGLRLIYFSYDVKMKEKGDIPEGYSVSREKKERFSLILESASTNQTSMYLCASKPGNTEAFFGQGTRLTVV.

This chain joins TRBV15 and TRBJ2-1; tentatively, D is TRBD2 (5 bases). V was shortened by 5 bases and J by 7 bases, with 15 bases between the two germline ends. CDR3 size: 14 residues. CDR1 LNHNV and CDR2 YYDKDF come from the germline V gene (reference sequence). CDR3 bases: TGTGCCACCAGCGGGCAGAGGGTGAGTAATGAGCAGTTCTTC. It is translated as CATSGQRVSNEQFF.

This clone was counted a few times. V is TRBV10-3 and J is TRBJ2-5; 7 bases fit TRBD1. The CDR3 has 15 amino acids. V lost 4 bases to trimming and J lost 3 bases; unmatched junction nucleotides: 8. CDR1 is ENHRY, CDR2 SYGVKD, per germline. CDR3 protein: CAISGPGTAEETQYF. As DNA, the CDR3 is TGTGCCATCAGTGGACCCGGGACAGCTGAAGAGACCCAGTACTTC.

This chain links TRBV2 with TRBJ1-3; D gene unclear. The CDR3 contains 15 residues. V lost 1 base and J 2 bases, leaving 9 bases between the germline ends. Germline V gene sequence: CDR1 SNHLY, CDR2 FYNNEI. CDR3 loop: CASSEERGTGNTIYF. The CDR3 DNA reads TGTGCCAGCAGTGAAGAGCGGGGTACTGGAAACACCATATATTTT.

This rearrangement joins TRBV29-1 to TRBJ1-2, with D hard to call. Germline CDR1 is SQVTM and CDR2 is ANQGSEA. The CDR3 consists of 11 residues. Trimming took off 5 bases at V and 4 bases at J, with 8 bases between the two ends. CDR3 loop: CSVSGSYGYTF. In DNA, the CDR3 is TGCAGCGTTTCCGGGAGCTATGGCTACACCTTC.

The chain combines TRBV5-4 with TRBJ1-2, with a tentative D call TRBD1 (6 bases). Germline V lookup: CDR1 SGHNT, CDR2 YYREEE (reference sequence). CDR3 size: 15 residues. V was shortened by 3 bases and J by 5 bases, with 17 bases between the two germline ends. The CDR3 DNA reads as TGTGCCAGCAGCTCCGTTGGGGGCGCAGTTTATGGCTACACCTTC. It is translated as CASSSVGGAVYGYTF.

The chain links TRBV5-8 to TRBJ1-5; D remains unclear. V lost 4 bases to trimming and J lost 7 bases, with 9 bases between them. The CDR3 is 12 residues long. The germline gives CDR1 SGHTS, CDR2 YDEGEE. The CDR3 spells CASSSTWQPQHF. DNA for the CDR3: TGTGCCAGCAGCAGTACATGGCAGCCCCAGCATTTT.

This clone was seen a single time. The chain combines TRBV7-2 with TRBJ2-7, with D hard to call. Trimming removed 0 bases from V and 3 bases from J, with 12 bases in between. The CDR3 has 15 residues. Germline assignment: CDR1 SGHTA and CDR2 FQGNSA. The CDR3 loop reads CASSLAPGLGYEQYF. CDR3 nucleotide sequence: TGTGCCAGCAGCTTAGCTCCAGGTCTTGGCTACGAGCAGTACTTC.

The chain employs TRBV30 and TRBJ2-2; 7 bases are a match to TRBD2. Germline-derived CDR1 and CDR2 are GTSNPN and SVGIG (reference sequence). V gave up 5 bases and J gave up 5 bases; unmatched junction bases: 8. The CDR3 is 14 residues long. The CDR3 DNA is TGTGCCTGGGCGGGAGTAAGGAAGACCGGGGAGCTGTTTTTT. Its translation is CAWAGVRKTGELFF.

This clone came up once. V is TRBV5-1 and J is TRBJ2-1; 8 bases agree with TRBD2. V was clipped by 0 bases and J by 3 bases; unmatched bases: 5. The CDR3 is made up of 16 amino acids. Germline lookup yields CDR1 SGHRS and CDR2 YFSETQ. The CDR3 region is CASSLANSGIYNEQFF. DNA of the CDR3: TGCGCCAGCAGCTTGGCCAATAGCGGGATCTACAATGAGCAGTTCTTC.

This chain joins TRBV28 and TRBJ2-3, with D maybe TRBD2 (6 bases). The length of the CDR3 is 14 residues. Trimming took off 6 bases at V and 4 bases at J, with 14 bases between the two ends. The germline gives CDR1 MDHEN, CDR2 SYDVKM. CDR3 in DNA: TGTGCCAGCAGGATAGCCGGAGGGGCAGATACGCAGTATTTT. Amino acids: CASRIAGGADTQYF. The full variable domain, rest sourced from reference TRBV28 and TRBJ2-3, is DVKVTQSSRYLVKRTGEKVFLECVQDMDHENMFWYRQDPGLGLRLIYFSYDVKMKEKGDIPEGYSVSREKKERFSLILESASTNQTSMYLCASRIAGGADTQYFGPGTRLTVL.

This clone was detected once. The rearrangement uses TRBV27 and TRBJ1-5, with D perhaps TRBD1 (5 bases). Germline CDR1 is MNHEY and CDR2 is SMNVEV (reference sequence). The V and J ends lost 6 bases and 2 bases respectively, with 11 bases between them. This CDR3 has 14 amino acids. CDR3 in amino acids: CASSAGHGNQPQHF. The CDR3 nucleotides are TGTGCCAGCAGCGCAGGACACGGCAATCAGCCCCAGCATTTT.

The chain combines TRBV6-1 with TRBJ2-7, with TRBD2 matching over 10 bases. The junction had 5 bases not matched to a gene; V was cut back by 2 bases and J by 7 bases. Germline V CDR1 and CDR2: MNHNS, SASEGT. The CDR3 contains 14 residues. CDR3 nucleotide sequence: TGTGCCAGCAGTGAAAGCGGGGGGGCGGTAGAGCAGTACTTC. Translating gives CASSESGGAVEQYF.

The V gene is TRBV29-1, the J gene TRBJ1-5; 8 bases align to TRBD1. The CDR3 spans 14 residues. Trimming removed 4 bases from V and 2 bases from J; junction bases left unmatched: 4. CDR1 SQVTM and CDR2 ANQGSEA come from the germline V gene. The CDR3 spells CSVGEDRGNQPQHF. CDR3 sequence (DNA): TGCAGCGTTGGGGAGGACAGGGGCAATCAGCCCCAGCATTTT.

The genes are TRBV29-1 and TRBJ2-5; D is perhaps TRBD1 (6 bases). Trimming stripped 5 bases from V and 5 bases from J, with 15 bases between. CDR3 size: 13 residues. The germline gives CDR1 SQVTM, CDR2 ANQGSEA. CDR3 residues: CSVLRGSGETQYF. The DNA of the CDR3 is TGCAGCGTTCTCAGGGGCTCGGGCGAGACCCAGTACTTC.

In this sample, this clone turned up once. The chain links TRBV5-1 to TRBJ2-3; D unclear. Trimming left V 4 bases short and J 4 bases short, with 13 bases between. The CDR3 is 14 residues long. Germline CDR1 SGHRS, CDR2 YFSETQ. The CDR3 protein is CASSPMLNADTQYF. In DNA form, the CDR3 reads TGCGCCAGCAGCCCTATGCTTAATGCAGATACGCAGTATTTT.

This clone was observed a handful of times. The rearrangement links TRBV6-5 to TRBJ1-6, with TRBD1 matching 8 bases. This CDR3 spans 15 amino acids. Trimming cost V 0 bases and J 10 bases; bases outside gene matches: 5. Germline-derived CDR1 and CDR2 are MNHEY and SVGAGI. CDR3 DNA: TGTGCCAGCAGTTACTCCCGGACAGGGAGGTCACCCCTCCACTTT. It translates to CASSYSRTGRSPLHF.